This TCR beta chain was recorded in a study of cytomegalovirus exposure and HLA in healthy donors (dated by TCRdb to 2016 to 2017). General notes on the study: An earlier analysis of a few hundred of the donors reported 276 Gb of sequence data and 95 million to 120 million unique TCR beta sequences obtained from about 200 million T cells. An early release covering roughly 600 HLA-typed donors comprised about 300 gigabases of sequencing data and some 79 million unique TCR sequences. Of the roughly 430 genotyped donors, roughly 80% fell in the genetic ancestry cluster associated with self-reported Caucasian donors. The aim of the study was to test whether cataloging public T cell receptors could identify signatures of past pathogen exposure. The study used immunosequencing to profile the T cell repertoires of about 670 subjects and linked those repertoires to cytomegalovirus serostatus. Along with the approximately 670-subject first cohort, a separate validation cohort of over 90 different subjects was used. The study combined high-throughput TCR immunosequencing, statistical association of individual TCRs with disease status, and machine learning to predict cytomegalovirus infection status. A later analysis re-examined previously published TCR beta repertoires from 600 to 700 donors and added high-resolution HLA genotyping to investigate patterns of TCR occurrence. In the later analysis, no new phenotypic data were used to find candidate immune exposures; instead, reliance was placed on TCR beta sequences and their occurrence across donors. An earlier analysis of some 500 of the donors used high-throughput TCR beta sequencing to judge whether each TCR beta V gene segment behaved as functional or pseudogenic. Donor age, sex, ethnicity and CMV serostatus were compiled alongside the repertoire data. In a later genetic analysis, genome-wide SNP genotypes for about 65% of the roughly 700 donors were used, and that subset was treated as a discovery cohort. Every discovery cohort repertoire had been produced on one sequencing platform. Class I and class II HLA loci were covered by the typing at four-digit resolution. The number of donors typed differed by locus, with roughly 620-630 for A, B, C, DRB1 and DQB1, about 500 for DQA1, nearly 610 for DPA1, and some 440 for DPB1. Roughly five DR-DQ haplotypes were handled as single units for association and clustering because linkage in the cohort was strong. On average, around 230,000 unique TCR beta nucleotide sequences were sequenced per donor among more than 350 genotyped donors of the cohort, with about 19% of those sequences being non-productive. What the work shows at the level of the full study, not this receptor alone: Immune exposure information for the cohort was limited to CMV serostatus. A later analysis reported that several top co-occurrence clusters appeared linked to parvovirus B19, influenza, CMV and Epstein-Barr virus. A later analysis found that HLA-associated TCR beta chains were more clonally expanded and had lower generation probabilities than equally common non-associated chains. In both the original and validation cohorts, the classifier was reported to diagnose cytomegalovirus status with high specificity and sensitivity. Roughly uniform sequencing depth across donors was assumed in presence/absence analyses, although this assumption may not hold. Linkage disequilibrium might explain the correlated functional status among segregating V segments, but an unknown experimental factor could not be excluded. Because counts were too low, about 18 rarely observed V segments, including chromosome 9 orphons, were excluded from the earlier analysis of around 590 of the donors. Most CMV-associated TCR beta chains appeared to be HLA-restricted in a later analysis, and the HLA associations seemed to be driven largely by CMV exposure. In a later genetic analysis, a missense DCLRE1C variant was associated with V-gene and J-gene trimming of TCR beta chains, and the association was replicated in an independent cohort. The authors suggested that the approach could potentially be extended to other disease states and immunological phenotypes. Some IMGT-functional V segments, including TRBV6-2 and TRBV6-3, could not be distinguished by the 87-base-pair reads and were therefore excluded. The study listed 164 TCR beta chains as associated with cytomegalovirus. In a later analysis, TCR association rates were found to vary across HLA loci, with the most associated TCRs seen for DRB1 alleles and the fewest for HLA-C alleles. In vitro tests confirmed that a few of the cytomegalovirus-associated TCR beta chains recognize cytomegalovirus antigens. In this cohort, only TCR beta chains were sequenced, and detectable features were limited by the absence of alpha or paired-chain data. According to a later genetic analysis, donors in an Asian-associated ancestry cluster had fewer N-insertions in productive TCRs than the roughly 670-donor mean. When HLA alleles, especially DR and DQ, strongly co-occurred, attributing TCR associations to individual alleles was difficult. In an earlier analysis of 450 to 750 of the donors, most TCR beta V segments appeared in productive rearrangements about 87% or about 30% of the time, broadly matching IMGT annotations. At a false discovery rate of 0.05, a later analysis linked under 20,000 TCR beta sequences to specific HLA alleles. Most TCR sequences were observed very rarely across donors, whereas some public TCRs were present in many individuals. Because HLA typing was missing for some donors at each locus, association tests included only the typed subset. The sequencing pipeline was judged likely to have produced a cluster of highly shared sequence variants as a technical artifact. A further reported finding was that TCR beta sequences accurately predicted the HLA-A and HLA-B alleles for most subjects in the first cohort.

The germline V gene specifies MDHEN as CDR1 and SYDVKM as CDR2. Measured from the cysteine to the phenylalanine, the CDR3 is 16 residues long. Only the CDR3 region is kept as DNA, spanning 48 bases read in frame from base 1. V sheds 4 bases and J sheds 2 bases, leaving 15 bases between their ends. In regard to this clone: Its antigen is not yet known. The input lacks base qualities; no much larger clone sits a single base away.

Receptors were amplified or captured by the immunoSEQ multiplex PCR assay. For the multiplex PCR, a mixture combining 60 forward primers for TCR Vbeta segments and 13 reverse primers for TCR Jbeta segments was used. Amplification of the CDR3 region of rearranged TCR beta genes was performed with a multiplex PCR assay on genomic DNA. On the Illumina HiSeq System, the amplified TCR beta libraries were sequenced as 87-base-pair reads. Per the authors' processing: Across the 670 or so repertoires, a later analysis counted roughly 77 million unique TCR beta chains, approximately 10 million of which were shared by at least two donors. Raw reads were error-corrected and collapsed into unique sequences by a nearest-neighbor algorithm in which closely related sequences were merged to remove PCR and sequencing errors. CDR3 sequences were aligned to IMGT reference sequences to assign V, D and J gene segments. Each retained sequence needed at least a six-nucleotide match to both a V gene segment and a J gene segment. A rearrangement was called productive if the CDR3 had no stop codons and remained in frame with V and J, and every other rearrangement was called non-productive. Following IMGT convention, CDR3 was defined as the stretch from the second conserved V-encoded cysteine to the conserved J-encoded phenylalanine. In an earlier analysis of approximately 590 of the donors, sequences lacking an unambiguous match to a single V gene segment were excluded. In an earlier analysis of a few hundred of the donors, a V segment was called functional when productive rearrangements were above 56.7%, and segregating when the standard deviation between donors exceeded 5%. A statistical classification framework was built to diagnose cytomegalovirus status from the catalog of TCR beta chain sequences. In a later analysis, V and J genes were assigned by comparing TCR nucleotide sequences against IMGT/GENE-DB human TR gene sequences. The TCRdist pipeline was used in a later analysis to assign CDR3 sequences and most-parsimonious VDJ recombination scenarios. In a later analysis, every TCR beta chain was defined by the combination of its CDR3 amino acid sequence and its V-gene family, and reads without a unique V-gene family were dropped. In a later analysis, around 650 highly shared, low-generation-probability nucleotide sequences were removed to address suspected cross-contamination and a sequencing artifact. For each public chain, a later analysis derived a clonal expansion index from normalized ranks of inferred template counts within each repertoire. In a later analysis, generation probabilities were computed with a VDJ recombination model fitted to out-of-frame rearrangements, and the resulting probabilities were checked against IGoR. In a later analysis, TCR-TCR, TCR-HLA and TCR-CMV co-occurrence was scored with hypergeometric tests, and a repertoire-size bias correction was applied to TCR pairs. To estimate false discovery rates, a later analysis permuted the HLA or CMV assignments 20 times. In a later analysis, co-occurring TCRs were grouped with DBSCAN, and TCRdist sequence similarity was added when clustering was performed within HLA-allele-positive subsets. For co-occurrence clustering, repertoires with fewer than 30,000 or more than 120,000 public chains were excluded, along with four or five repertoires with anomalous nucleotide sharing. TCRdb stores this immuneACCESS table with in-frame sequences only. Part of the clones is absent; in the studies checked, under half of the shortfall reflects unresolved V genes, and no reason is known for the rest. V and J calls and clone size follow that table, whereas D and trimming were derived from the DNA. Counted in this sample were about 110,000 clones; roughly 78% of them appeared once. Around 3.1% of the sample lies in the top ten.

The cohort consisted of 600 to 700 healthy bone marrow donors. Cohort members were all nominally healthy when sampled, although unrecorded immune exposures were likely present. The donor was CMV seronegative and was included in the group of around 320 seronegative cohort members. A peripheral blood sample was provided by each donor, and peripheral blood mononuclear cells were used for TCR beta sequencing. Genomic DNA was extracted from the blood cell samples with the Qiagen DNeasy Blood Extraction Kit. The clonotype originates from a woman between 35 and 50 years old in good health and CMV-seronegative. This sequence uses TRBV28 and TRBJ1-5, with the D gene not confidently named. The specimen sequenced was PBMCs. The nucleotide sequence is TGTGCCAGCAGTTCTCCCCCGGGCGGGCGCAATCAGCCCCAGCATTTT. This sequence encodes CASSSPPGGRNQPQHF.